Each of the 27 T cell receptor beta chains below was sequenced from the same sample in a study of blood T cell repertoires in COVID-19. Sequencing was performed with immunoSEQ multiplex PCR; in TCRdb, only in-frame clones are kept and a portion is missing. The sample includes about 15,000 clones, 82% of them seen just once. Sequenced sample: peripheral blood. These receptors all stem from a man at least 80 years old with active or convalescent COVID-19.

This sequence joins TRBV5-1 and TRBJ1-4, with TRBD1 matching 11 bases. The germline CDR1 and CDR2 sequences are SGHRS and YFSETQ. This CDR3 spans 15 amino acids. With V trimmed by 5 bases and J by 4 bases, 4 bases remained unmatched. The CDR3 loop is CASRRTGGGNEKLFF. The CDR3 nucleotides read TGCGCCAGCAGGCGGACAGGGGGCGGTAATGAAAAACTGTTTTTT.

The chain is built from TRBV7-2 and TRBJ2-7; tentatively, D is TRBD1 (5 bases). The CDR3 covers 14 residues. Germline V gene lookup returns CDR1 SGHTA and CDR2 FQGNSA. V lost 5 bases and J lost 2, with 13 bases in between. The CDR3 protein is CASSRNQGPYEQYF. CDR3 DNA: TGTGCCAGCAGCCGGAACCAGGGCCCCTACGAGCAGTACTTC.

This clone is categorized as medium-sized. The chain couples TRBV28 to TRBJ1-5; D gene uncertain. Trimming stripped 8 bases from V and 2 bases from J, with 19 bases between. This CDR3 spans 16 amino acids. The germline V gene encodes CDR1 MDHEN and CDR2 SYDVKM. The CDR3 loop reads CASATAGWNGNQPQHF. The DNA for the CDR3 is TGTGCCAGCGCCACGGCGGGCTGGAATGGCAATCAGCCCCAGCATTTT.

The chain joins TRBV7-9 to TRBJ1-1; TRBD1 agrees at 11 bases. The CDR3 length is 18 residues. After removal of 5 bases from V and 4 bases from J, the junction contained 15 bases not matched to a gene. Germline V gene data show CDR1 as SEHNR and CDR2 as FQNEAQ (reference sequence). This CDR3 is CASSTRPGQGAWSTEAFF. CDR3 in DNA: TGTGCCAGCAGCACCCGCCCCGGACAGGGGGCGTGGAGCACTGAAGCTTTCTTT.

V and J are TRBV11-1 and TRBJ2-2; D unresolved. The length of the CDR3 is 14 residues. The V gene's germline CDR1 is SGHAT and CDR2 FQDESV (reference sequence). V lost 6 bases and J 0 bases, leaving 8 bases between the germline ends. The CDR3 region has the DNA TGTGCCAGCAGGAAATCTACGAACACCGGGGAGCTGTTTTTT. This codes for CASRKSTNTGELFF.

The gene calls are TRBV10-3 and TRBJ2-6; 11 bases align to TRBD1. Germline loops: CDR1 ENHRY, CDR2 SYGVKD. There are 17 residues in the CDR3. V lost 5 bases and J lost 2; bases outside the gene matches: 5. CDR3: CAISIPGQGAGANVLTF. CDR3 in DNA: TGTGCCATCAGTATACCGGGACAGGGGGCTGGGGCCAACGTCCTGACTTTC.

The chain combines TRBV19 with TRBJ1-1; 9 bases are shared with TRBD1. The CDR3 spans 17 residues. Germline assignment: CDR1 LNHDA and CDR2 SQIVND (reference sequence). Trimming took 1 base from V and 4 from J; bases not matched to a gene: 10. This CDR3 is CASSIVRTGVGSTEAFF. CDR3 nucleotides: TGTGCCAGTAGTATAGTTAGGACAGGGGTTGGGAGCACTGAAGCTTTCTTT.

Here the CDR3 reads CAWSRGSRNQPQHF. The DNA for the CDR3 is TGTGCCTGGAGTAGGGGCAGTCGCAATCAGCCCCAGCATTTT. This chain links TRBV30 with TRBJ1-5, with D maybe TRBD1 (5 bases). Between the trimmed V and J ends, which lost 2 bases and 2 bases, there was a span of 10 bases. The length of the CDR3 is 14 residues. The germline V gene encodes CDR1 GTSNPN and CDR2 SVGIG (reference sequence).

The rearrangement joins TRBV19 to TRBJ1-1; D ambiguous. V dropped 10 bases and J dropped 0 bases, with 15 bases sitting between them. The length of the CDR3 is 14 residues. In germline, CDR1 is LNHDA, CDR2 SQIVND (reference sequence). CDR3 nucleotide sequence: TGTGCCACCGGGGATCGGGGTTTGAACACTGAAGCTTTCTTT. This sequence encodes CATGDRGLNTEAFF.

The rearrangement links TRBV19 to TRBJ1-3; D gene ambiguous. Trimming took off 0 bases at V and 3 bases at J, with 12 bases between the two ends. Germline CDR1 reads LNHDA; CDR2 reads SQIVND (reference sequence). This CDR3 has 16 residues. CDR3: CASSIDSPGGGNTIYF. In DNA form, the CDR3 reads TGTGCCAGTAGTATAGATAGTCCAGGAGGTGGAAACACCATATATTTT.

CDR3 in DNA: TGTGCCAGCAGCTTAAGGCTAGCGGGCGAGGAGACCCAGTACTTC. Its translation is CASSLRLAGEETQYF. The V and J genes are TRBV5-4 and TRBJ2-5; 8 bases are shared with TRBD2. Per the germline V gene, CDR1 is SGHNT and CDR2 is YYREEE (reference sequence). V lost 2 bases and J lost 5; bases outside the gene matches: 8. CDR3 length: 15 amino acids.

This sequence joins TRBV11-2 and TRBJ1-5; no definite D call. This CDR3 has 13 residues. V shed 0 bases and J shed 7 bases, with 7 bases lying between them. Germline loops: CDR1 SGHAT, CDR2 FQNNGV. The CDR3 loop is CASSLDPLQPQHF. The CDR3 bases are TGTGCCAGCAGCTTAGATCCCCTACAGCCCCAGCATTTT.

J is TRBJ1-2 and V is TRBV11-3, with 10 bases matching TRBD1. The CDR3 loop spans 14 amino acids. Trimming cost V 4 bases and J 12 bases; bases outside gene matches: 11. Germline values: CDR1 SGHNT, CDR2 YENEEA. The CDR3: CASSSEKDRGSHTF. For the CDR3, the DNA is TGTGCCAGCAGCTCCGAGAAGGACAGGGGGTCGCACACCTTC.

This clone was observed a handful of times. The J gene is TRBJ2-3, the V gene TRBV7-9, with 9 bases fitting TRBD2. The CDR3 is 15 amino acids. The junction had 4 bases not matched to a gene; V was cut back by 5 bases and J by 1 base. CDR1 is SEHNR, CDR2 FQNEAQ, per germline (reference sequence). The CDR3 loop reads CASSVSGGGTDTQYF. The CDR3, as DNA: TGTGCCAGCAGCGTTAGCGGGGGCGGCACAGATACGCAGTATTTT. The variable domain in full, with the rest retrieved from reference TRBV7-9 and TRBJ2-3, is DTGVSQNPRHKITKRGQNVTFRCDPISEHNRLYWYRQTLGQGPEFLTYFQNEAQLEKSRLLSDRFSAERPKGSFSTLEIQRTEQGDSAMYLCASSVSGGGTDTQYFGPGTRLTVL.

The chain joins TRBV7-9 to TRBJ2-4, with D perhaps matching TRBD2 (5 bases). The V gene's germline CDR1 is SEHNR and CDR2 FQNEAQ (reference sequence). This CDR3 comprises 13 residues. The V end was cut by 5 bases, the J end by 9 bases, with 14 bases between. CDR3 in DNA: TGTGCCAGCAGCCCGGGCCGGAGCGGCATTCAGTACTTC. Translation: CASSPGRSGIQYF.

The genes are TRBV1 and TRBJ2-7; whether TRBD2, the table's D call, matches the DNA was not checked. TRBV1 constitutes a pseudogene. CDR3 size: 17 residues. CDR3 DNA: TGCACCAGCAGCCCCGGACTAGCGGGGTATACCTCCTACGAGCAGTACTTC. Amino acid sequence: CTSSPGLAGYTSYEQYF.

This clone was recorded a few times. V usage is TRBV6-6 and J usage is TRBJ1-2; D is unclear. The CDR3 has 12 amino acids. Germline loops: CDR1 MNHNY, CDR2 SVGAGI (reference sequence). V was cut by 6 bases and J by 7 bases, with 12 bases left in between. The CDR3 loop reads CASSYEESGYTF. The CDR3 DNA is TGTGCCAGCAGCTATGAGGAGAGTGGCTACACCTTC.

The chain combines TRBV2 with TRBJ2-5, with 8 bases lining up with TRBD2. In germline, CDR1 is SNHLY, CDR2 FYNNEI. Trimming took 7 bases from V and 2 from J; bases not matched to a gene: 3. This CDR3 has 13 residues. This CDR3 is CASMSGGQETQYF. Here the CDR3 DNA reads TGTGCCAGCATGTCGGGGGGGCAAGAGACCCAGTACTTC.

The chain recombines TRBV19 with TRBJ1-1, with D maybe TRBD1 (5 bases). The CDR3 loop spans 14 amino acids. Germline V gene lookup returns CDR1 LNHDA and CDR2 SQIVND (reference sequence). Trimming cost V 1 base and J 3 bases, with 9 bases left between them. The CDR3 DNA reads as TGTGCCAGTAGTATAGTTCCCAGGGACACTGAAGCTTTCTTT. This gives the protein CASSIVPRDTEAFF.

This chain uses TRBV16 with TRBJ2-1; D is possibly TRBD1 (6 bases). Between the trimmed V and J ends, which lost 4 bases and 6 bases, there was a span of 13 bases. The CDR3 is made up of 14 amino acids. Per germline, CDR1 KGHSY and CDR2 FQNENV. CDR3 nucleotides: TGTGCCAGCAGCCCGGGGAAGGGGGTCAATGAGCAGTTCTTC. This sequence encodes CASSPGKGVNEQFF.

This clone was detected only a few times. The gene calls are TRBV29-1 and TRBJ1-2; no clear D gene. The CDR3 has 12 residues. The V end was cut by 3 bases, the J end by 7 bases, with 12 bases between. Germline V lookup: CDR1 SQVTM, CDR2 ANQGSEA. The CDR3 nucleotides read TGCAGCGTTGAGAGGCACGAGCCTGGCTACACCTTC. As protein: CSVERHEPGYTF.

This sequence joins TRBV19 and TRBJ1-5; 7 bases align to TRBD1. There are 15 residues in the CDR3. Looked up from germline, CDR1 is LNHDA and CDR2 is SQIVND (reference sequence). J gave up 2 bases and V 6 bases, and 7 bases lay outside the gene matches. CDR3 loop: CASSSTGVGNQPQHF. The DNA of the CDR3 is TGTGCCAGTAGCAGCACAGGGGTCGGCAATCAGCCCCAGCATTTT. The variable domain in full, with the rest retrieved from reference TRBV19 and TRBJ1-5, is DGGITQSPKYLFRKEGQNVTLSCEQNLNHDAMYWYRQDPGQGLRLIYYSQIVNDFQKGDIAEGYSVSREKKESFPLTVTSAQKNPTAFYLCASSSTGVGNQPQHFGDGTRLSIL.

The V gene is TRBV7-3, the J gene TRBJ2-5; no firm D call. The CDR3 runs to 13 residues. Germline values: CDR1 SGHTA, CDR2 FQGTGA. V shed 2 bases and J shed 7 bases, with 11 bases lying between them. The CDR3, as DNA: TGTGCCAGCAGCTTACTCTCCGGCGGGACCCAGTACTTC. Translated, it gives CASSLLSGGTQYF.

Only a few counts were recorded for this clone. The CDR3 nucleotides are TGTGCCAGCAGCACAGAAGGACAACCTACCTATAATTCACCCCTCCACTTT. Amino acids: CASSTEGQPTYNSPLHF. The gene calls are TRBV5-5 and TRBJ1-6; the D gene is possibly TRBD1 (5 bases). Trimming stripped 4 bases from V and 2 bases from J, with 16 bases between. CDR3 length: 17 residues. In germline, CDR1 is SGHKS, CDR2 YYEKEE (reference sequence).

The CDR3 region is CASSRSGGTYNEQFF. The DNA of the CDR3 is TGTGCCAGCAGCCGTAGCGGGGGGACTTACAATGAGCAGTTCTTC. The J gene is TRBJ2-1, the V gene TRBV7-8, with TRBD2 identical over 10 bases. The CDR3 runs to 15 residues. Unmatched junction bases numbered 5, after V lost 5 bases and J lost 4 bases. CDR1 SGHVS and CDR2 FQNEAQ come from the germline V gene.

The gene calls are TRBV27 and TRBJ1-2; possible D gene TRBD1, 5 bases. The length of the CDR3 is 14 residues. CDR1 and CDR2 from the germline V gene are MNHEY and SMNVEV (reference sequence). Trimming took 2 bases from V and 2 from J, leaving 9 bases between them. In DNA form, the CDR3 reads TGTGCCAGCAGTTTAGCGGGACGCAACTATGGCTACACCTTC. Translating it yields CASSLAGRNYGYTF.

V usage is TRBV2 and J usage is TRBJ2-3, with D perhaps TRBD2 (6 bases). Germline V gives CDR1 SNHLY, CDR2 FYNNEI. CDR3 length equals 14 residues. V gave up 9 bases and J gave up 1 base, with 14 bases separating them. Written as DNA, the CDR3 is TGTGCCAGTCGAGTCCGCGGGGGCACAGATACGCAGTATTTT. The encoded protein is CASRVRGGTDTQYF.